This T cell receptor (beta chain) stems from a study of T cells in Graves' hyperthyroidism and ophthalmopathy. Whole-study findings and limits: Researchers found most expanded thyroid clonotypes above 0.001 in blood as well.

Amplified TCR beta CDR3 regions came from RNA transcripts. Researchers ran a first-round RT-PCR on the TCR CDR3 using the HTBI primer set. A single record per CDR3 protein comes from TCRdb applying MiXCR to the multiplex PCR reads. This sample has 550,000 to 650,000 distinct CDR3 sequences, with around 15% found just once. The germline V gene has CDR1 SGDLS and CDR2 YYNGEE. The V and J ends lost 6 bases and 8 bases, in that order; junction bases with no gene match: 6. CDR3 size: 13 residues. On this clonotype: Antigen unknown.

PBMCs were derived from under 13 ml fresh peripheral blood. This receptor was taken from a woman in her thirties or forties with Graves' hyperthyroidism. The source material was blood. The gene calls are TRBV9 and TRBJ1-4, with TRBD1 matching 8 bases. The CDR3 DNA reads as TGTGCCAGCAACCGACAGGGGAGCGAAAAACTGTTTTTT. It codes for CASNRQGSEKLFF.